Sequencing of this T cell receptor (beta chain) was carried out in a study of breast tumors, draining lymph nodes, adjacent tissues (dated by TCRdb to 2016 to 2017). Regarding the study in general: The study compared TCR beta repertoires across tumor, adjacent nontumor tissue and axillary lymph nodes from breast cancer patients. In human breast cancer, the study set out to evaluate how tumor, surrounding tissue and draining lymph node repertoires relate to one another and whether T cells may move between these sites.

As encoded in the germline V gene, CDR1 is SGHDT while CDR2 is YYEEEE. V is shortened by 0 bases, J by 5 bases, and the region joining them spans 14 bases. The CDR3 spans 15 residues, from the cysteine through the phenylalanine. Only CDR3 DNA remains: 45 bases, in frame from the first base. This clonotype appeared a few times. Its antigen is unknown. Base qualities are not at hand, and no much larger clone is one base apart. The research as a whole found: The conclusion that tumor T cells originate in lymph nodes was framed as consistent with a hypothesis rather than directly demonstrated. The data were judged consistent with most tumor T cells deriving from the lymph node and then expanding within tumor tissue. Tumor and nontumor tissue repertoires were significantly more similar in luminal-like than in basal-like breast cancer. Tumor T-cell repertoires showed less diversity than lymph node repertoires and more diversity than nontumor tissue repertoires, and tumor T-cell repertoires showed preferential V and J gene usage.

TCRdb shows the sequencer as Illumina HiSeq 2000. Multiplex PCR amplification was used to generate the TCR beta chain libraries. The amplified TCR beta chain products were analyzed by high-throughput sequencing. TCRdb reanalyzed the raw reads on its own, using fastp at Q25 for trimming and MiXCR for clone calling, and kept in-frame beta chains. Rows merge per CDR3 protein into single entries with the most common DNA and genes. A total of 140,000 or so distinct CDR3 sequences appear in this sample, approximately 30% of them only once. The top ten clones comprise approximately 2.3% of the sample. Lymph node samples were obtained from the axillary draining lymph nodes of breast cancer patients.

The rearrangement combines TRBV5-6 with TRBJ1-2; the best D guess is TRBD1, with 5 bases matching. Sequenced sample: axillary lymph node tissue. This clonotype was obtained from a female donor with breast cancer. Some clones in this sample may be carry-over from other donors' samples. The encoded CDR3 is CASSLGGASLYGYTF. The DNA sequence reads TGTGCCAGCAGCTTGGGGGGCGCCAGCTTATATGGCTACACCTTC. When the CDR3 is completed using the reference TRBV5-6 and TRBJ1-2 genes on either side, the full variable domain is DAGVTQSPTHLIKTRGQQVTLRCSPKSGHDTVSWYQQALGQGPQFIFQYYEEEERQRGNFPDRFSGHQFPNYSSELNVNALLLGDSALYLCASSLGGASLYGYTFGSGTRLTVV.